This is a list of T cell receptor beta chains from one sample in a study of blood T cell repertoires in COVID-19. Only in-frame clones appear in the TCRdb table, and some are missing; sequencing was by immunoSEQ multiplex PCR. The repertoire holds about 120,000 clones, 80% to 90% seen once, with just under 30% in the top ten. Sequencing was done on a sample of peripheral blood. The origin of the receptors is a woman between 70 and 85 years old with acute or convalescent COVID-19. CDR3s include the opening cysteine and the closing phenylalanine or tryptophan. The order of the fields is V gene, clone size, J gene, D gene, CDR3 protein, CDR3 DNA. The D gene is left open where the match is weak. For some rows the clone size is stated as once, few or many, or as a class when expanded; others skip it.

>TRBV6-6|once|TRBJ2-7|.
CATGSSYEQYF
TGTGCTACAGGGAGCTCCTACGAGCAGTACTTC
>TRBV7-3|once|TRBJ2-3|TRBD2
CASSSTSGGADTQYF
TGTGCCAGCAGCTCAACTAGCGGGGGGGCAGATACGCAGTATTTT
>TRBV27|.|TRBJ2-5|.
CASSPNRVLLETQYF
TGTGCCAGCAGTCCCAACAGGGTTCTCCTTGAGACCCAGTACTTC
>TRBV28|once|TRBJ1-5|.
CATSGVDQHF
TGTGCCACCTCCGGTGTCGACCAGCATTTT
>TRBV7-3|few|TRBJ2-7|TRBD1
CASSQTGSSHEQYF
TGTGCCAGCAGCCAGACAGGGTCGTCTCACGAGCAGTACTTC
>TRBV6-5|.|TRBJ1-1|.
CASSKVLGGTEAFF
TGTGCCAGCAGTAAGGTCTTAGGGGGCACTGAAGCTTTCTTT
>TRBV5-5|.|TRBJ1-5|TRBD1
CASSSSGGVAAQHF
TGTGCCAGCAGTTCTTCAGGGGGTGTGGCGGCCCAGCATTTT
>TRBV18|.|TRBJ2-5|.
CASSPGQTQETQYF
TGTGCCAGCTCACCAGGACAGACCCAAGAGACCCAGTACTTC
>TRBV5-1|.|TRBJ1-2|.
CASHSGYGYTF
TGCGCCAGCCATTCAGGGTACGGCTACACCTTC
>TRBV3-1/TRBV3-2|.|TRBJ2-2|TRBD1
CASSRQGGNTGELFF
TGTGCCAGCAGCCGACAGGGTGGGAACACCGGGGAGCTGTTTTTT
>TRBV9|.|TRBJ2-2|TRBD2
CASSEGLAGWELFF
TGTGCCAGCAGCGAGGGACTAGCAGGTTGGGAGCTGTTTTTT
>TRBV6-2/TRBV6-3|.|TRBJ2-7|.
CASRRGQLYEQYF
TGTGCCAGCCGCCGGGGGCAGCTCTACGAGCAGTACTTC
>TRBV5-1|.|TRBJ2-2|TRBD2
CASSSGTSSHTGELFF
TGCGCCAGCAGCTCCGGGACTAGCTCACACACCGGGGAGCTGTTTTTT
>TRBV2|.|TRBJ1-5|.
CASSEAFRATVNQPQHF
TGTGCCAGCAGTGAAGCTTTTCGGGCGACAGTCAATCAGCCCCAGCATTTT
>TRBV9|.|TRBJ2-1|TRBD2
CASSDPGGAMNEQFF
TGTGCCAGCAGCGACCCCGGGGGGGCCATGAATGAGCAGTTCTTC
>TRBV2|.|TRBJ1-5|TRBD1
CASQNGQDQPQHF
TGTGCCAGCCAGAATGGACAGGATCAGCCCCAGCATTTT
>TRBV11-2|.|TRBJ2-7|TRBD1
CASSPLARTGGYEQYF
TGTGCCAGCAGCCCATTGGCTCGGACAGGGGGTTACGAGCAGTACTTC
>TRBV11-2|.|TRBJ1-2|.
CASSLGGGYGYTF
TGTGCCAGCAGCTTAGGGGGGGGATATGGCTACACCTTC
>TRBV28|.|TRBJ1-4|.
CASSPAGPPVRKLFF
TGTGCCAGCAGCCCTGCGGGACCCCCGGTGAGAAAACTGTTTTTT
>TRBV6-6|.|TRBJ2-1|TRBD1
CASSSGQGATEQFF
TGTGCCAGCAGCTCCGGACAGGGGGCGACTGAGCAGTTCTTC
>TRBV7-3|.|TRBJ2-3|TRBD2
CASSRRGTNTDTQYF
TGTGCCAGCAGCCGAAGAGGGACTAACACAGATACGCAGTATTTT
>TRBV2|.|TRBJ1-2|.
CASSEFNGYTF
TGTGCCAGCAGTGAATTTAATGGCTACACCTTC
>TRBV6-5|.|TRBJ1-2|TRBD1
CASSYSGTADFYGYTF
TGTGCCAGCAGTTACTCCGGGACAGCAGATTTCTATGGCTACACCTTC
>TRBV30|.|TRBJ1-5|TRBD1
CAWSSRQGRPQHF
TGTGCCTGGAGTTCTAGACAGGGGCGGCCCCAGCATTTT
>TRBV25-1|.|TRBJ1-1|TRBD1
CASIPGQGRSEAFF
TGTGCCAGCATACCGGGACAGGGGAGATCTGAAGCTTTCTTT
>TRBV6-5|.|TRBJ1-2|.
CASRSEYNYGYTF
TGTGCCAGCAGAAGTGAGTATAACTATGGCTACACCTTC
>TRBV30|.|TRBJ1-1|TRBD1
CAWSIQQGGEAFF
TGTGCCTGGTCTATCCAACAGGGGGGTGAAGCTTTCTTT
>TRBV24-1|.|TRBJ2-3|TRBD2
CATSDPTSGGKDTQYF
TGTGCCACCAGTGACCCGACTAGCGGGGGAAAGGATACGCAGTATTTT
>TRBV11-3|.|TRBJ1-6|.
CASSLRVSGSPLHF
TGTGCCAGCAGCCTGAGGGTGTCAGGTTCACCCCTCCACTTT
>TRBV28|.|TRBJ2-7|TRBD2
CASSSPGVAGGRVYEQYF
TGTGCCAGCAGTTCCCCCGGGGTAGCGGGGGGTAGAGTCTACGAGCAGTACTTC
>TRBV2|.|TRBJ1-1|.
CASPAGVLNTEAFF
TGTGCCTCCCCCGCGGGCGTTTTGAACACTGAAGCTTTCTTT
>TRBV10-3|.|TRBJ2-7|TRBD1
CAISDGRQGSYEQYF
TGTGCCATCAGTGACGGAAGACAGGGCAGCTACGAGCAGTACTTC
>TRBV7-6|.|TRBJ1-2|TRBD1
CASSLTSATGGNYGYTF
TGTGCCAGCAGCTTAACGTCGGCTACAGGGGGGAACTATGGCTACACCTTC
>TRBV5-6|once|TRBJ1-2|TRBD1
CASSWDRDYGYTF
TGTGCCAGCAGCTGGGACAGGGACTATGGCTACACCTTC
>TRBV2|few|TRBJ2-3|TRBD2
CASGLAGVDTQYF
TGCGCGAGCGGGCTAGCGGGGGTTGATACGCAGTATTTT
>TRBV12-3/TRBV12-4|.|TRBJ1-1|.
CASSPTGSTEAFF
TGTGCCAGCAGCCCCACGGGGAGTACTGAAGCTTTCTTT
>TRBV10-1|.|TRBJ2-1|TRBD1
CASSEGTGRSYNEQFF
TGCGCCAGCAGTGAAGGGACAGGCCGCTCCTACAATGAGCAGTTCTTC
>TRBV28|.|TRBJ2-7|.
CASSPRGAPYEQYF
TGTGCCAGCAGTCCCAGGGGAGCCCCCTACGAGCAGTACTTC
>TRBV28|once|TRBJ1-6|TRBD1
CASSLNRRTGTLYNSPLHF
TGTGCCAGCAGCCTAAATCGAAGGACAGGGACACTTTATAATTCACCCCTCCACTTT